The 31 T cell receptor beta chains below come from one sample, sequenced in a study of molecular identifiers for immune sequencing clone quantification. MiXCR was run by TCRdb on the PCR reads, yielding one entry per CDR3 protein. The sample lists a few hundred thousand distinct CDR3 sequences, about 25% seen once, with around 0.8% in the top ten. Sequencing input: naive CD8+ T cells from blood, with Jurkat cell RNA spiked in. The subset denotes: FACS-sorted CD8+CD4-CCR7+CD45RA+ naive T cells. These receptors came from a human donor in good health. Some libraries in this study had Jurkat cell RNA spiked in.

The chain employs TRBV6-5 and TRBJ2-7; 7 nucleotides align to TRBD2. Germline values: CDR1 MNHEY, CDR2 SVGAGI. Trimming took 1 base from V and 0 from J; bases not matched to a gene: 6. The CDR3 length is 16 residues. CDR3 sequence reads: CASSYFGTTSSYEQYF. In nucleotides, the CDR3 is TGTGCCAGCAGTTACTTCGGGACTACGAGCTCCTACGAGCAGTACTTC.

Only a few counts were recorded for this clonotype. CDR3 coding DNA: TGTGCCAGTAGTATATCTAGTGGGCCCTACGAGCAGTACTTC. It specifies CASSISSGPYEQYF. This chain connects TRBV19 to TRBJ2-7, with unresolved D. Trimming pared 2 bases from V and 2 bases from J, leaving 10 bases between. This CDR3 contains 14 residues. Germline-derived CDR1 and CDR2 are LNHDA and SQIVND (reference sequence). Looking up the rest from reference TRBV19 and TRBJ2-7 gives the full variable domain: DGGITQSPKYLFRKEGQNVTLSCEQNLNHDAMYWYRQDPGQGLRLIYYSQIVNDFQKGDIAEGYSVSREKKESFPLTVTSAQKNPTAFYLCASSISSGPYEQYFGPGTRLTVT.

J is TRBJ2-7 and V is TRBV6-2 or TRBV6-3; D is undetermined. V was cut by 6 bases and J by 9 bases, with 21 bases left in between. The germline V gene encodes CDR1 MNHEY and CDR2 SVGEGT. CDR3 length equals 14 residues. CDR3 sequence: CASSSPDSWAVQYF. Here the CDR3 DNA reads TGTGCCAGCAGCTCTCCAGACTCCTGGGCCGTGCAGTACTTC.

This clonotype has a handful of counts. The J gene is TRBJ2-1, the V gene TRBV12-3 or TRBV12-4, with 8 bases identical to TRBD2. The CDR3 runs 16 residues. V trimming: 6 bases; J trimming: 3 bases; junction bases outside the gene matches: 10. The CDR3 nucleotides read TGTGCCAGCAGACGACGGGAGGGCGGCTTCTACAATGAGCAGTTCTTC. Its translation is CASRRREGGFYNEQFF.

This clonotype was recorded at least ten times. This chain links TRBV29-1 with TRBJ2-7; 9 nucleotides line up with TRBD2. The V and J ends lost 6 bases and 2 bases, in that order; junction bases with no gene match: 2. The germline CDR1 and CDR2 sequences are SQVTM and ANQGSEA. This CDR3 contains 12 residues. The CDR3 region has the DNA TGCAGCGTGCTAGCGGGGACCTACGAGCAGTACTTC. Translated: CSVLAGTYEQYF.

Concerning this clonotype itself: No conserved phenylalanine or tryptophan ends this CDR3, so it is likely a read error. V gene TRBV19 combines with J gene TRBJ2-7, with D perhaps TRBD1 (5 bases). CDR1 and CDR2 (germline): LNHDA, SQIVND (reference sequence). The CDR3 contains 14 residues. Trimming stripped 5 bases from V and 3 bases from J, with 14 bases between. The CDR3 DNA reads TGTGCCAGTAGTCCGATGGACACAGGCTACGAGCAGTACCTC. Protein: CASSPMDTGYEQYL.

This clonotype was counted ten times or more. The chain is built from TRBV29-1 and TRBJ2-5, with 8 bases matching TRBD1. Looked up from germline, CDR1 is SQVTM and CDR2 is ANQGSEA. Trimming at V came to 6 bases and at J to 5 bases, leaving 14 bases not matched to a gene. The CDR3 spans 15 residues. The CDR3 is CSVNGQGGFGETQYF. The CDR3 region has the DNA TGCAGCGTGAACGGACAGGGCGGATTCGGGGAGACCCAGTACTTC.

Details on this clonotype: A much larger clone differs from this one at a single base, so this may be a read error. This rearrangement joins TRBV9 to TRBJ2-3, with TRBD2 matching over 13 bases. Germline CDR1 SGDLS, CDR2 YYNGEE. The CDR3 is 16 amino acids. CDR3 nucleotide sequence: TGTGCCAGCAGCGTATGGACTAGCGGGGGATCAGAAACGCAGTATTTT. Protein: CASSVWTSGGSETQYF.

This clonotype was picked up many times. The chain combines TRBV29-1 with TRBJ1-1, with unresolved D. Germline V gives CDR1 SQVTM, CDR2 ANQGSEA. Trimming cost V 4 bases and J 1 base, with 7 bases left between them. CDR3 length equals 12 residues. CDR3 amino acids: CSVVGPNTEAFF. The DNA of the CDR3 is TGCAGCGTTGTAGGGCCGAACACTGAAGCTTTCTTT.

The chain recombines TRBV5-6 with TRBJ2-1; D call uncertain. V was clipped by 4 bases and J by 1 base, with 12 bases between them. Looked up from germline, CDR1 is SGHDT and CDR2 is YYEEEE. The CDR3 totals 15 residues. The CDR3 bases are TGTGCCAGCAGCGGAAGGGTGCTGTCCTACAATGAGCAGTTCTTC. Protein: CASSGRVLSYNEQFF.

In its sample, this clonotype was seen many times. The chain is built from TRBV4-3 and TRBJ1-1; a possible D gene is TRBD1 (6 bases). Germline V gene data show CDR1 as LGHNA and CDR2 as YSLEER. The V end was cut by 0 bases, the J end by 0 bases, with 8 bases between. CDR3 size: 15 residues. The CDR3 protein is CASSQDRGMNTEAFF. The CDR3 coding sequence is TGCGCCAGCAGCCAAGACAGGGGCATGAACACTGAAGCTTTCTTT.

This rearrangement joins TRBV7-9 to TRBJ2-3, with 10 positions matching TRBD2. The CDR3 runs to 17 residues. Looked up from germline, CDR1 is SEHNR and CDR2 is FQNEAQ (reference sequence). The V gene end was trimmed by 1 base and the J gene end by 3 bases; junction bases not matched to a gene: 7. The CDR3 sequence: CASSLGTSGTLTDTQYF. The CDR3, as DNA: TGTGCCAGCAGCTTAGGTACTAGCGGGACACTAACAGATACGCAGTATTTT.

This clonotype was seen a single time. Possible read error: a much larger clone is one base away. The V gene is TRBV9, the J gene TRBJ1-1; D is possibly TRBD1 (5 bases). Germline V gene sequence: CDR1 SGDLS, CDR2 YYNGEE. This CDR3 has 13 amino acids. With 0 bases removed from V and 3 bases from J, the gap between germline ends came to 6 bases. For the CDR3, the DNA is TGTGCCAGCAGCGTAGCACAGGACACTGAAGCTTTCTTT. The encoded protein is CASSVAQDTEAFF.

At least ten counts were recorded for this clonotype. This sequence joins TRBV6-5 and TRBJ1-5, with unresolved D. In germline, CDR1 is MNHEY, CDR2 SVGAGI. The CDR3 loop spans 12 amino acids. The ends were cut back, 8 bases at V and 4 bases at J, with 9 bases in the middle. The CDR3 loop is CASRTANQPQHF. As DNA, the CDR3 is TGTGCCAGCCGGACCGCTAATCAGCCCCAGCATTTT.

This rearrangement joins TRBV28 to TRBJ2-1; no definite D call. Germline loops: CDR1 MDHEN, CDR2 SYDVKM. Trimming removed 4 bases at V and 9 bases at J, with 22 bases between. The CDR3 totals 16 residues. CDR3 nucleotide sequence: TGTGCCAGCAGTTATACTTCGGGTGGCTCTCTTGGTGAGCAGTTCTTC. It specifies CASSYTSGGSLGEQFF.

The rearrangement uses TRBV5-1 and TRBJ2-2; D gene uncertain. The germline V and J ends were trimmed by 0 bases and 7 bases, with 10 bases remaining between them. Per the germline V gene, CDR1 is SGHRS and CDR2 is YFSETQ. This CDR3 comprises 14 residues. CDR3 loop: CASSLASSVGELFF. CDR3 bases: TGCGCCAGCAGCTTGGCTAGTAGTGTCGGGGAGCTGTTTTTT.

This clonotype was detected only a few times. The chain combines TRBV27 with TRBJ2-3; TRBD1 matches at 7 bases. Germline CDR1 and CDR2: MNHEY and SMNVEV (reference sequence). V lost 7 bases, J lost 1 base, and 11 bases stayed unmatched. This CDR3 spans 16 amino acids. The CDR3 DNA reads as TGTGCCAGCACCCAGGTAGGGGGCGTCGGCACAGATACGCAGTATTTT. As protein: CASTQVGGVGTDTQYF.

The V and J genes are TRBV9 and TRBJ2-5; D may correspond to TRBD1 or TRBD2 (5 bases each). Germline V gene lookup returns CDR1 SGDLS and CDR2 YYNGEE. V lost 1 base and J lost 5, with 12 bases in between. The CDR3 runs to 14 residues. The CDR3 reads CASSVWDDFETQYF. The CDR3 nucleotides read TGTGCCAGCAGCGTATGGGACGATTTTGAGACCCAGTACTTC.

Points on this clonotype: Mismatch with germline at one junction end may stem from a read error. The J gene is TRBJ2-7, the V gene TRBV4-1; D unresolved. Germline loops: CDR1 MGHRA, CDR2 YSYEKL. CDR3 size: 13 residues. As DNA, the CDR3 is TGCGCCAGCAGCCTCGAAAGGGCGCACGAGCAGCACTTC. Amino acid sequence: CASSLERAHEQHF.

In its sample, this clonotype was seen a few times. This chain links TRBV4-1 with TRBJ2-7; 8 bases match TRBD1. The CDR3 runs 18 residues. The germline CDR1 and CDR2 sequences are MGHRA and YSYEKL. V lost 0 bases to trimming and J lost 0 bases; unmatched junction nucleotides: 10. CDR3 region: CASSQELGRGLSSYEQYF. The CDR3, as DNA: TGCGCCAGCAGCCAAGAGCTGGGCAGGGGGCTTTCCTCCTACGAGCAGTACTTC.

There are a few counts of this clonotype. The chain is built from TRBV30 and TRBJ1-1; D may be TRBD1 (6 bases). This CDR3 comprises 12 residues. V was cut by 4 bases and J by 9 bases, with 15 bases left in between. Germline assignment: CDR1 GTSNPN and CDR2 SVGIG (reference sequence). The CDR3 DNA is TGTGCCTGGACCCAGGGGCTGGGCCAAGCTTTCTTT. It is translated as CAWTQGLGQAFF.

This clonotype was picked up many times. The chain has TRBV5-5 and TRBJ1-1; the D is unclear. Germline V lookup: CDR1 SGHKS, CDR2 YYEKEE (reference sequence). The V gene lost 2 bases and the J gene lost 7 bases, with 12 bases spanning the gap. CDR3 length: 13 residues. The CDR3 spells CASSLYPGSEAFF. CDR3 sequence (DNA): TGTGCCAGCAGCTTATACCCTGGTAGTGAAGCTTTCTTT. The full variable domain, with the rest looked up from reference TRBV5-5 and TRBJ1-1, is DAGVTQSPTHLIKTRGQQVTLRCSPISGHKSVSWYQQVLGQGPQFIFQYYEKEERGRGNFPDRFSARQFPNYSSELNVNALLLGDSALYLCASSLYPGSEAFFGQGTRLTVV.

V is TRBV7-9 and J is TRBJ2-7; TRBD2 matches 11 bases. The junction had 8 bases not matched to a gene; V was cut back by 7 bases and J by 3 bases. The CDR3 is 15 residues long. Germline V gene data show CDR1 as SEHNR and CDR2 as FQNEAQ (reference sequence). The CDR3 nucleotides read TGTGCCAGCACCTTTACGACTAGCGGGAACTACGAGCAGTACTTC. It yields the protein CASTFTTSGNYEQYF.

The chain joins TRBV12-3 or TRBV12-4 to TRBJ1-3; weak D call: TRBD1 (6 bases). V lost 4 bases to trimming and J lost 0 bases, with 10 bases between them. The CDR3 is 15 amino acids. CDR3 sequence reads: CASSSGQLSGNTIYF. Here the CDR3 DNA reads TGTGCCAGCAGTTCCGGACAGCTCTCTGGAAACACCATATATTTT.

This clonotype occurred many times. This chain connects TRBV7-8 to TRBJ2-7; 12 bases are shared with TRBD2. J gave up 3 bases and V 1 base, and 10 bases lay outside the gene matches. Per germline, CDR1 SGHVS and CDR2 FQNEAQ. The CDR3 covers 18 residues. The CDR3 sequence: CASSLGPEGTSGFYEQYF. As DNA, the CDR3 is TGTGCCAGCAGCTTAGGCCCAGAAGGGACTAGCGGGTTCTACGAGCAGTACTTC.

The chain couples TRBV6-5 to TRBJ1-1, with TRBD1 as a possible D gene (5 bases). The V and J ends lost 2 bases and 6 bases respectively, with 10 bases between them. The germline CDR1 and CDR2 sequences are MNHEY and SVGAGI. This CDR3 comprises 13 residues. CDR3: CASSYGRGAEAFF. The CDR3, as DNA: TGTGCCAGCAGTTACGGTAGGGGAGCTGAAGCTTTCTTT.

On this clonotype: Just one base apart from a much larger clone, this may be a read error. The V call is TRBV5-3, the J call TRBJ1-1; D gene uncertain. TRBV5-3 is classed as an ORF, of uncertain function. V was trimmed by 8 bases and J by 10 bases, leaving 18 bases between them. The length of the CDR3 is 12 residues. In DNA, the CDR3 is TGTGCCAGCAGCCCGGAATCTTTTTTAGCTTTCTTT. Translation gives CASSPESFLAFF.

As to this clonotype: A read error may account for a junction end that differs from germline. J is TRBJ1-1 and V is TRBV15; tentative D call: TRBD1 (6 bases). This CDR3 is 16 amino acids long. Germline lookup yields CDR1 LNHNV and CDR2 YYDKDF (reference sequence). Here the CDR3 DNA reads TGTGCCACCGGCAGAGTTGGGGGGCTCCGGAACACTGAAGCTTTCTTT. Protein: CATGRVGGLRNTEAFF.

This clonotype was detected once. Given a much more abundant clone one base away, this may be a read error. V gene TRBV4-1 combines with J gene TRBJ2-1; 12 nucleotides match TRBD2. CDR1 MGHRA and CDR2 YSYEKL come from the germline V gene. V dropped 6 bases and J dropped 7; count of bases not matched to a gene: 4. CDR3 length: 14 amino acids. The CDR3 loop is CASSRLAGANEQFF. CDR3 nucleotide sequence: TGCGCCAGCAGTAGACTAGCGGGGGCGAATGAGCAGTTCTTC.

This clonotype was picked up many times. CDR3 nucleotide sequence: TGCGCCAGCAGCTTGGATGGACAGGGGCCATACGAGCAGTACTTC. It codes for CASSLDGQGPYEQYF. The chain links TRBV5-1 to TRBJ2-7; 9 nucleotides align to TRBD1. This CDR3 has 15 amino acids. Germline-derived CDR1 and CDR2 are SGHRS and YFSETQ. The V gene end was trimmed by 0 bases and the J gene end by 4 bases; junction bases not matched to a gene: 5.

Remarks on this clonotype: In this CDR3 the conserved last residue, phenylalanine or tryptophan, is missing, so a read error is likely. The chain is built from TRBV6-5 and TRBJ2-7; tentatively, D is TRBD2 (6 bases). CDR1 MNHEY and CDR2 SVGAGI come from the germline V gene. This CDR3 is built from 11 residues. With 4 bases removed from V and 5 bases from J, the gap between germline ends came to 6 bases. In nucleotides, the CDR3 is TGTGCCAGCAGTTCGGGGGACGAGCAGTACTAC. This gives the protein CASSSGDEQYY.